These T cell receptor beta chains were read from a single sample in a study of blood T cell repertoires in COVID-19. The protocol was immunoSEQ multiplex PCR, while the TCRdb copy is restricted to in-frame clones and leaves out a portion. The table includes under 300,000 clones, 80% to 90% detected once. The sequenced material came from PBMCs or T cells enriched from blood (not recorded which). The receptors were sampled from a woman between 50 and 59 years old who had recovered from COVID-19. Both conserved end residues are part of each CDR3. A D gene is named only where the DNA matches it firmly. Size is stated for part of the rows, as once, few or many counts, or as a class when the clone is expanded.

NA	TRBD1	TRBV6-5	TRBJ1-2	CASTDRVGFRYGYTF	TGTGCCAGCACCGACAGGGTGGGCTTTAGGTATGGCTACACCTTC
NA	NA	TRBV3-1/TRBV3-2	TRBJ2-5	CASSRGYQETQYF	TGTGCCAGCAGCCGGGGCTACCAAGAGACCCAGTACTTC
once	TRBD2	TRBV5-5	TRBJ2-1	CASSPTGGGYNEQFF	TGTGCCAGCAGCCCCACGGGGGGGGGCTACAATGAGCAGTTCTTC
medium-sized	NA	TRBV28	TRBJ1-2	CASSLPGAVDGSNGYTF	TGTGCCAGCAGTTTGCCAGGCGCAGTGGACGGGAGTAATGGCTACACCTTC
NA	NA	TRBV5-1	TRBJ1-6	CASSLAETNNSPLHF	TGCGCCAGCAGCTTGGCAGAAACTAATAATTCACCCCTCCACTTT
NA	NA	TRBV12-3/TRBV12-4	TRBJ2-7	CASRNRAYEQYF	TGTGCCAGCAGAAATCGCGCCTACGAGCAGTACTTC
NA	TRBD1	TRBV28	TRBJ1-2	CASSISGGALYGYTF	TGTGCCAGCAGTATTTCAGGGGGAGCTCTCTATGGCTACACCTTC
NA	NA	TRBV10-3	TRBJ1-2	CAISERLGLGSAGYTF	TGTGCCATCAGTGAGAGGCTTGGCCTAGGCTCGGCCGGCTACACCTTC
NA	NA	TRBV5-1	TRBJ2-7	CASKPGGGLGEQYF	TGCGCCAGCAAACCTGGTGGGGGACTGGGCGAGCAGTACTTC
NA	TRBD1	TRBV27	TRBJ1-1	CASSLSPGTVISEAFF	TGTGCCAGCAGTTTATCACCTGGGACAGTAATCTCTGAAGCTTTCTTT
NA	NA	TRBV4-2	TRBJ2-3	CASRTEYTQYF	TGTGCCAGCAGGACTGAGTATACGCAGTATTTT
NA	TRBD1	TRBV7-2	TRBJ1-4	CASSLDRGNEKLFF	TGTGCCAGCAGCCTAGACAGGGGTAATGAAAAACTGTTTTTT
NA	TRBD1	TRBV3-1/TRBV3-2	TRBJ2-2	CASSQTNRGWTGELFF	TGTGCCAGCAGCCAAACCAACAGGGGTTGGACCGGGGAGCTGTTTTTT
NA	NA	TRBV28	TRBJ1-1	CASSQSGGNTEAFF	TGTGCCAGCAGTCAATCCGGGGGGAACACTGAAGCTTTCTTT
once	TRBD1	TRBV28	TRBJ1-5	CASSSGAGGDQPQHF	TGTGCCAGCAGTTCCGGGGCAGGGGGCGATCAGCCCCAGCATTTT
NA	TRBD1	TRBV5-1	TRBJ2-3	CASSLTGTGRTDTQYF	TGCGCCAGCAGCCTAACGGGGACAGGGCGCACAGATACGCAGTATTTT
NA	NA	TRBV2	TRBJ2-5	CASNRFGGGRETQYF	TGTGCCAGCAATAGGTTTGGGGGAGGCAGAGAGACCCAGTACTTC
NA	NA	TRBV11-2	TRBJ1-2	CASSLTSADFLF	TGTGCCAGCAGCCTTACCTCCGCGGATTTTCTCTTC
NA	NA	TRBV14	TRBJ1-2	CASSPDFNYGYTF	TGTGCCAGCAGCCCTGACTTCAACTATGGCTACACCTTC
NA	NA	TRBV5-6	TRBJ2-1	CASSSSGGSDEQFF	TGTGCCAGCAGCAGCTCCGGAGGGTCCGATGAGCAGTTCTTC
NA	TRBD2	TRBV9	TRBJ2-7	CASSVGPTGGEQYF	TGTGCCAGCAGCGTAGGCCCCACCGGGGGGGAGCAGTACTTC
few	TRBD1	TRBV7-9	TRBJ1-5	CASSFGQGGSQPQHF	TGTGCCAGCAGCTTCGGACAGGGAGGGAGTCAGCCCCAGCATTTT
few	NA	TRBV28	TRBJ2-7	CASRSVPYEQYF	TGTGCCAGCAGGAGCGTACCCTACGAGCAGTACTTC
few	TRBD1	TRBV28	TRBJ2-3	CASKRQGARTDTQYF	TGTGCCAGCAAACGACAGGGGGCCCGCACAGATACGCAGTATTTT
NA	TRBD1	TRBV25-1	TRBJ2-7	CASSEGDRAYEQYF	TGTGCCAGCAGTGAAGGGGACAGGGCATACGAGCAGTACTTC
NA	TRBD2	TRBV5-1	TRBJ2-5	CASSLGGTSGRMETQYF	TGCGCCAGCAGCTTGGGCGGGACTAGCGGGAGAATGGAGACCCAGTACTTC
NA	NA	TRBV18	TRBJ1-4	CASSPLGEYEKLFF	TGTGCCAGCTCACCGCTTGGGGAGTATGAAAAACTGTTTTTT
NA	TRBD2	TRBV11-2	TRBJ2-2	CASSSGTSGHTGELFF	TGTGCCAGCAGTTCAGGGACTAGCGGGCACACCGGGGAGCTGTTTTTT
NA	NA	TRBV5-1	TRBJ2-1	CASNLGNEQFF	TGCGCCAGCAATCTCGGCAATGAGCAGTTCTTC
NA	TRBD1	TRBV29-1	TRBJ2-7	CSVEDPRGNEQYF	TGCAGCGTTGAAGATCCCAGGGGGAACGAGCAGTACTTC
once	TRBD1	TRBV5-4	TRBJ1-2	CASSLWTGGEAGYTF	TGTGCCAGCAGCTTGTGGACAGGGGGCGAGGCAGGCTACACCTTC
NA	NA	TRBV9	TRBJ2-1	CASSGDSLYNEQFF	TGTGCCAGCTCCGGGGACTCCCTCTACAATGAGCAGTTCTTC
NA	NA	TRBV2	TRBJ2-7	CASSDHTRDYEQYF	TGTGCCAGCAGTGACCACACCCGGGACTACGAGCAGTACTTC
NA	TRBD1	TRBV27	TRBJ1-6	CASSVIPGQGQSPLHF	TGTGCCAGCAGTGTCATCCCGGGACAGGGACAATCACCCCTCCACTTT
NA	NA	TRBV5-5	TRBJ2-3	CASSSTMSLTGTDTQYF	TGTGCCAGCAGCTCCACGATGTCCCTCACGGGCACAGATACGCAGTATTTT
NA	TRBD2	TRBV27	TRBJ2-1	CASSLGGGTYNEQFF	TGTGCCAGCAGTTTAGGCGGGGGTACCTACAATGAGCAGTTCTTC
NA	NA	TRBV5-1	TRBJ2-1	CASSLPLRDNQDEQFF	TGCGCCAGCAGCCTCCCTCTAAGGGACAATCAGGATGAGCAGTTCTTC
NA	TRBD1	TRBV6-1	TRBJ2-7	CASSEASGGGYEQYF	TGTGCCAGCAGTGAAGCGTCAGGGGGCGGATACGAGCAGTACTTC
NA	NA	TRBV7-5	TRBJ2-5	CARSFRETQYF	TGTGCCAGAAGCTTTCGGGAGACCCAGTACTTC
NA	TRBD1	TRBV5-6	TRBJ2-2	CASTSRRDRYTGELFF	TGTGCCAGCACCTCCCGCCGGGACAGGTACACCGGGGAGCTGTTTTTT